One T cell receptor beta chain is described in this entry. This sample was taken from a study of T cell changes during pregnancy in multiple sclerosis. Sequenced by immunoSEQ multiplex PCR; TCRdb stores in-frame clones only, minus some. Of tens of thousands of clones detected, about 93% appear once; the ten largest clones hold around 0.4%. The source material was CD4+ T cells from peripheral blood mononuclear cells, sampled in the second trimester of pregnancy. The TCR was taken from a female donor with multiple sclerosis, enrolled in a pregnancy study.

The DNA of the CDR3 is TGTGCCAGCAGCGGGGACTCGAACGAGCCCCAGTACTTC. Translation gives CASSGDSNEPQYF. The chain links TRBV5-4 to TRBJ2-5, with D possibly TRBD2 on 6 matching bases. The V gene lost 4 bases and the J gene lost 9 bases, with 16 bases spanning the gap. CDR3 length: 13 residues. Germline CDR1 SGHNT, CDR2 YYREEE (reference sequence).